These 18 T cell receptor beta chains were sequenced from one sample in a study of blood T cells in healthy people across ages. Primed by a sample-barcoded 5' primer and a J-beta primer mix, a second PCR proceeded for about 6 to 11 cycles. Each CDR3 protein is one row after TCRdb ran MiXCR on the 5' RACE reads. The sample yields about 830,000 distinct CDR3 sequences, roughly 64% seen once. The sequenced material came from blood. Source of these receptors: a man aged 30 to 39 in good health.

The chain recombines TRBV29-1 with TRBJ2-1; unclear D gene. Germline values: CDR1 SQVTM, CDR2 ANQGSEA. V was cut by 5 bases and J by 5 bases, with 4 bases left in between. The CDR3 is made up of 10 amino acids. In nucleotides, the CDR3 is TGCAGCGTTTGGGACAATGAGCAGTTCTTC. It codes for CSVWDNEQFF.

The chain links TRBV7-9 to TRBJ2-7, with 9 bases fitting TRBD2. V lost 0 bases, J lost 5 bases, and 2 bases stayed unmatched. Germline-derived CDR1 and CDR2 are SEHNR and FQNEAQ (reference sequence). This CDR3 contains 14 residues. The CDR3 sequence: CASSLASGGNEQYF. In DNA form, the CDR3 reads TGTGCCAGCAGCTTAGCCAGCGGGGGGAACGAGCAGTACTTC.

This clonotype was found a few times. The chain joins TRBV6-1 to TRBJ2-5; TRBD1 matches at 7 bases. The DNA end is a closer match to TRBJ2-7, so the J assignment may be wrong. The CDR3 consists of 14 residues. CDR1 is MNHNS, CDR2 SASEGT, per germline. The CDR3 DNA is TGTGCCAGCAGTGTACAGGGGCAAACCTACGAGCAGTACTTC. Its protein product is CASSVQGQTYEQYF.

The rearrangement uses TRBV7-2 and TRBJ2-5; 9 nucleotides align to TRBD2. Germline V lookup: CDR1 SGHTA, CDR2 FQGNSA. V was pared by 6 bases and J by 2 bases, with 4 bases of the junction left unmatched. CDR3 size: 14 residues. The CDR3 sequence: CASSISGGQETQYF. The CDR3 nucleotides are TGTGCCAGCAGTATTAGCGGGGGTCAAGAGACCCAGTACTTC.

This rearrangement joins TRBV7-2 to TRBJ2-7, with 9 bases that match TRBD2. The junction had 7 bases not matched to a gene; V was cut back by 3 bases and J by 1 base. The length of the CDR3 is 16 residues. Germline V CDR1 and CDR2: SGHTA, FQGNSA. As DNA, the CDR3 is TGTGCCAGCAGCTTGATAGCGGGAGCCGGGTCCTACGAGCAGTACTTC. Its protein product is CASSLIAGAGSYEQYF.

This clonotype has just a few counts. The chain couples TRBV20-1 to TRBJ2-1; maybe TRBD2 (5 bases). The V end was cut by 6 bases, the J end by 6 bases, with 12 bases between. The CDR3 length is 12 residues. Per germline, CDR1 DFQATT and CDR2 SNEGSKA (reference sequence). In nucleotides, the CDR3 is TGCAGTGCGCCCCCCCGGGGCAATGAGCAGTTCTTC. Translated, it gives CSAPPRGNEQFF.

This clonotype was recorded a few times. The V and J genes are TRBV20-1 and TRBJ2-3; a possible D gene is TRBD2 (5 bases). Trimming cost V 3 bases and J 2 bases, with 12 bases left between them. Germline V gene data show CDR1 as DFQATT and CDR2 as SNEGSKA (reference sequence). The CDR3 covers 14 residues. CDR3 nucleotides: TGCAGTGCTAGGTCTAGCAGCTACACAGATACGCAGTATTTT. Protein: CSARSSSYTDTQYF.

V is TRBV12-3 or TRBV12-4 and J is TRBJ2-3, with D possibly matching TRBD2 (5 bases). The CDR3 consists of 16 residues. The ends were cut back, 2 bases at V and 4 bases at J, with 16 bases in the middle. The CDR3 DNA is TGTGCCAGCAGTTTAAGGTGGCGGGTGAGGGCAGATACGCAGTATTTT. Translating it yields CASSLRWRVRADTQYF.

The CDR3 DNA reads as TGTGCCAGCAGTGGAGGTAAGGACACTGAAGCTTTCTTT. Residues: CASSGGKDTEAFF. The chain uses TRBV25-1 and TRBJ1-1; unclear D gene. V was trimmed by 4 bases and J by 3 bases, leaving 9 bases between them. The length of the CDR3 is 13 residues. Germline V gene lookup returns CDR1 MGHDK and CDR2 SYGVNS.

The rearrangement joins TRBV2 to TRBJ2-1, with D perhaps TRBD2 (5 bases). The end of the DNA aligns better with TRBJ2-7, so the J call may be wrong. Germline lookup yields CDR1 SNHLY and CDR2 FYNNEI. This CDR3 spans 15 amino acids. CDR3 sequence: CASKNGVGSYNEQYF. CDR3 in DNA: TGTGCCAGCAAAAACGGGGTTGGCTCCTACAATGAGCAGTACTTC.

The chain links TRBV20-1 to TRBJ2-5; perhaps TRBD1 as D (5 bases). CDR1 and CDR2 (germline): DFQATT, SNEGSKA (reference sequence). Trimming removed 5 bases from V and 2 bases from J, with 12 bases in between. CDR3 length: 13 residues. Written as DNA, the CDR3 is TGCAGTGCTCGCCAGACAGCGCAAGAGACCCAGTACTTC. It codes for CSARQTAQETQYF.

The chain combines TRBV7-2 with TRBJ2-7, with TRBD2 matching 8 bases. The CDR3 sequence is 15 residues long. CDR1 is SGHTA and CDR2 is FQGNSA in the germline V gene. Trimming removed 5 bases from V and 4 bases from J; junction bases left unmatched: 10. Written as DNA, the CDR3 is TGTGCCAGCAGCCACACAGGCGGGGGGCGATACGAGCAGTACTTC. Its protein is CASSHTGGGRYEQYF.

J is TRBJ2-5 and V is TRBV7-6, with D tentatively TRBD1 (6 bases). The J call is in doubt because the DNA end fits TRBJ2-7 better. The germline gives CDR1 SGHVS, CDR2 FNYEAQ. The CDR3 extends over 13 amino acids. CDR3 nucleotides: TGTGCCAGCAGCTTAAGGGGGTTCAACGAGCAGTACTTC. It is translated as CASSLRGFNEQYF.

There are a few counts of this clonotype. The chain couples TRBV7-2 to TRBJ2-1; D gene unclear. This CDR3 is 12 amino acids long. Germline V gene data show CDR1 as SGHTA and CDR2 as FQGNSA. Between the trimmed V and J ends, which lost 5 bases and 10 bases, there was a span of 12 bases. The CDR3: CASSPLPWEQFF. The CDR3 DNA follows: TGTGCCAGCAGCCCACTACCATGGGAGCAGTTCTTC.

In its sample, this clonotype was seen many times. This sequence joins TRBV28 and TRBJ2-7; a possible D gene is TRBD2 (6 bases). In germline, CDR1 is MDHEN, CDR2 SYDVKM. This CDR3 has 18 amino acids. The V and J ends lost 3 bases and 2 bases respectively, with 23 bases between them. The CDR3 protein is CASSFSSWGSGMTYEQYF. DNA of the CDR3: TGTGCCAGCAGTTTTTCATCCTGGGGTAGCGGAATGACCTACGAGCAGTACTTC.

The chain recombines TRBV28 with TRBJ1-6, with D perhaps matching TRBD1 (6 bases). V was shortened by 5 bases and J by 7 bases, with 18 bases between the two germline ends. CDR1 is MDHEN, CDR2 SYDVKM, per germline. The CDR3 runs 16 residues. This CDR3 reads CASSRDIYRGNSPLHF. CDR3 nucleotide sequence: TGTGCCAGCAGTAGGGACATCTACCGCGGAAATTCACCCCTCCACTTT.

The genes are TRBV7-2 and TRBJ2-3; 8 bases match TRBD2. This CDR3 comprises 16 residues. J was trimmed by 9 bases and V by 5 bases; bases with no gene match: 16. Germline loops: CDR1 SGHTA, CDR2 FQGNSA. The CDR3 DNA is TGTGCCAGCAGCCGGGAGAGCGGGAGACTCGAAATGACGCAGTATTTT. Translation: CASSRESGRLEMTQYF.

The chain employs TRBV28 and TRBJ1-1; D not certain. CDR1 and CDR2 (germline): MDHEN, SYDVKM. Trimming pared 3 bases from V and 0 bases from J, leaving 8 bases between. There are 14 residues in the CDR3. The CDR3 protein is CASSFAYMNTEAFF. The CDR3 bases are TGTGCCAGCAGTTTCGCTTACATGAACACTGAAGCTTTCTTT.